Presented here are 29 T cell receptor beta chains from one specimen sequenced in a study of blood T cell repertoires in COVID-19. Generated by immunoSEQ multiplex PCR, the TCRdb table keeps only in-frame clones and is missing some. The profile shows 300,000 to 350,000 clones, roughly 87% of them singletons. Sequenced material: peripheral blood. These receptors were obtained from a man aged 30-40 years with COVID-19, enrolled during active disease.

This clone was seen a few times. V and J are TRBV3-1 (or the pseudogene TRBV3-2) and TRBJ1-2; D unresolved. Per the germline V gene, CDR1 is LGHDT and CDR2 is YNNKEL (reference sequence). V dropped 4 bases and J dropped 1 base, with 7 bases sitting between them. The CDR3 runs 13 residues. CDR3 sequence (DNA): TGTGCCAGCAGCCTCGGGGTTAACTATGGCTACACCTTC. Its protein product is CASSLGVNYGYTF.

The chain uses TRBV7-8 and TRBJ2-7; D remains ambiguous. CDR1 and CDR2 (germline): SGHVS, FQNEAQ. The CDR3 runs 13 residues. Deletions cut 0 bases from V and 5 bases from J, with 8 bases between. CDR3 loop: CASSLASSDEQYF. CDR3 coding DNA: TGTGCCAGCAGCTTAGCTAGCTCGGACGAGCAGTACTTC.

This clone was detected a few times. The chain uses TRBV7-2 and TRBJ1-2; tentatively, D is TRBD1 (6 bases). The CDR3 runs 17 residues. Germline V CDR1 and CDR2: SGHTA, FQGNSA. The germline V and J ends were trimmed by 2 bases and 1 base, with 17 bases remaining between them. The CDR3 loop reads CASSLSRDMTDNYGYTF. In DNA form, the CDR3 reads TGTGCCAGCAGCTTATCCCGGGACATGACTGATAACTATGGCTACACCTTC.

The chain couples TRBV4-3 to TRBJ1-2; D is uncertain. Germline assignment: CDR1 LGHNA and CDR2 YSLEER. The ends were cut back, 0 bases at V and 8 bases at J, with 13 bases in the middle. This CDR3 is 14 amino acids long. DNA for the CDR3: TGCGCCAGCAGCCAAGATGCCAGACTTACGGGCTACACCTTC. Residues: CASSQDARLTGYTF.

CDR3 nucleotides: TGTGCCAGCAGCTTACAGACTAGCGGGAGGGCCATTTGGTTTGTAGGGCAGTTCTTC. Translation gives CASSLQTSGRAIWFVGQFF. V gene TRBV7-2 combines with J gene TRBJ2-1; TRBD2 agrees at 14 bases. The junction had 18 bases not matched to a gene; V was cut back by 2 bases and J by 12 bases. CDR3 length equals 19 residues. Looked up from germline, CDR1 is SGHTA and CDR2 is FQGNSA.

The count of this clone is one. The rearrangement uses TRBV28 and TRBJ2-7, with TRBD2 matching 8 bases. V lost 5 bases and J lost 6; bases outside the gene matches: 12. Per the germline V gene, CDR1 is MDHEN and CDR2 is SYDVKM. This CDR3 is 15 amino acids long. CDR3 sequence reads: CASSPMGLAGGEQYF. CDR3 DNA sequence: TGTGCCAGCAGTCCCATGGGGCTAGCGGGCGGCGAGCAGTACTTC.

The chain has TRBV6-6 and TRBJ1-1; no firm D call. This CDR3 contains 13 residues. The V and J ends lost 6 bases and 3 bases respectively, with 11 bases between them. The germline gives CDR1 MNHNY, CDR2 SVGAGI (reference sequence). The CDR3 region is CASSLTVDTEAFF. The CDR3 coding sequence is TGTGCCAGCAGCCTAACGGTGGACACTGAAGCTTTCTTT.

The V call is TRBV21-1, the J call TRBJ1-5; the D segment call TRBD1 is taken from the table without a DNA check. TRBV21-1 is marked as a pseudogene. CDR3 length equals 16 residues. Here the CDR3 DNA reads TGTGCCAGAACACGAAACAGGTTAAATAGCAATCAGCCCCAGCATTTT. This gives the protein CARTRNRLNSNQPQHF.

J is TRBJ2-7 and V is TRBV10-3; TRBD1 agrees at 11 bases. The trim removed 2 bases at V and 4 bases at J, leaving 1 base unmatched. The CDR3 has 14 amino acids. The germline gives CDR1 ENHRY, CDR2 SYGVKD. The CDR3 spells CAISERDRGYEQYF. The CDR3 nucleotides are TGTGCCATCAGTGAGAGGGACAGGGGGTACGAGCAGTACTTC.

The chain uses TRBV3-1 (or the pseudogene TRBV3-2) and TRBJ1-6; 8 bases fit TRBD1. Trimming cost V 5 bases and J 7 bases; bases outside gene matches: 7. Germline assignment: CDR1 LGHDT and CDR2 YNNKEL (reference sequence). The CDR3 totals 15 residues. CDR3 sequence reads: CASSIRTGYNSPLHF. In nucleotides, the CDR3 is TGTGCCAGCAGCATTCGGACAGGGTACAATTCACCCCTCCACTTT.

The V gene is TRBV13, the J gene TRBJ2-1; weak D call: TRBD2 (7 bases). Deletions cut 1 base from V and 7 bases from J, with 17 bases between. Germline CDR1 PRHDT, CDR2 FYEKMQ (reference sequence). The CDR3 is 16 residues long. The CDR3 loop reads CASSLEAAGAANEQFF. The CDR3 DNA sequence: TGTGCCAGCAGCTTAGAGGCCGCGGGGGCCGCGAATGAGCAGTTCTTC.

In this sample, this clone turned up a few times. The chain is built from TRBV12-5 and TRBJ2-1; 7 bases are a match to TRBD1. Germline V gives CDR1 LGHNT, CDR2 FRNRAP. The V and J ends lost 2 bases and 3 bases, in that order; junction bases with no gene match: 10. The CDR3 is 17 amino acids. The CDR3 DNA reads as TGTGCTAGTGGTTTGATATTCCGACAGGGTAGCTACAATGAGCAGTTCTTC. The encoded protein is CASGLIFRQGSYNEQFF.

This clone was seen a single time. The chain links TRBV6-5 to TRBJ1-1; TRBD1 agrees at 7 bases. The CDR3 is made up of 13 amino acids. Germline trimming cut 11 bases from V and 3 bases from J; bases unmatched to any gene: 9. Germline V gene sequence: CDR1 MNHEY, CDR2 SVGAGI. The CDR3 is CAAHRGGDTEAFF. In DNA form, the CDR3 reads TGTGCCGCACACAGGGGCGGAGACACTGAAGCTTTCTTT.

This clone was seen more than once but under ten times. The rearrangement uses TRBV7-2 and TRBJ2-7; 7 bases agree with TRBD1. J gave up 3 bases and V 2 bases, and 4 bases lay outside the gene matches. The V gene's germline CDR1 is SGHTA and CDR2 FQGNSA. This CDR3 has 14 residues. In nucleotides, the CDR3 is TGTGCCAGCAGCTTAAAGGGACAGATCTACGAGCAGTACTTC. Its protein is CASSLKGQIYEQYF.

The chain has TRBV6-2 or TRBV6-3 and TRBJ2-4; 12 positions match TRBD2. After removal of 6 bases from V and 0 bases from J, the junction contained 6 bases not matched to a gene. Germline assignment: CDR1 MNHEY and CDR2 SVGEGT. The CDR3 has 17 residues. The CDR3 loop reads CASSRLAGEPAKNIQYF. The CDR3 coding sequence is TGTGCCAGCAGCCGACTAGCGGGAGAACCAGCCAAAAACATTCAGTACTTC.

This clone was seen only once. The chain employs TRBV27 and TRBJ2-1, with TRBD2 matching 12 bases. Germline V gene data show CDR1 as MNHEY and CDR2 as SMNVEV (reference sequence). The CDR3 extends over 15 amino acids. Losses at the gene ends were 6 bases for V and 6 bases for J; bases not matched to a gene: 6. The CDR3 DNA reads as TGTGCCAGCAGATCTAGCGGGAGGGTTTCCAATGAGCAGTTCTTC. It translates to CASRSSGRVSNEQFF.

The chain uses TRBV7-2 and TRBJ1-1; 8 bases line up with TRBD1. Germline lookup yields CDR1 SGHTA and CDR2 FQGNSA. This CDR3 spans 15 amino acids. J lost 8 bases, V lost 1 base, and 9 bases had no gene match. The CDR3 protein is CASSLVFQGASEAFF. The CDR3 DNA sequence: TGTGCCAGCAGCTTAGTCTTCCAGGGGGCATCAGAAGCTTTCTTT.

The gene calls are TRBV6-2 or TRBV6-3 and TRBJ1-1, with a tentative D call TRBD1 (6 bases). Trimming took 0 bases from V and 6 from J, leaving 14 bases between them. Germline V CDR1 and CDR2: MNHEY, SVGEGT. CDR3 length equals 15 residues. CDR3 protein: CASSYSGRGLSEAFF. CDR3 sequence (DNA): TGTGCCAGCAGTTACTCCGGCAGGGGATTATCTGAAGCTTTCTTT.

This chain joins TRBV2 and TRBJ2-7, with D possibly TRBD1 on 6 matching bases. The CDR3 runs to 14 residues. Between the trimmed V and J ends, which lost 6 bases and 2 bases, there was a span of 14 bases. Germline values: CDR1 SNHLY, CDR2 FYNNEI. CDR3 bases: TGTGCCAGCAGGAGGACAGAACCCACCTACGAGCAGTACTTC. This translates into CASRRTEPTYEQYF.

The chain joins TRBV7-2 to TRBJ1-2; 7 bases line up with TRBD1. J was trimmed by 2 bases and V by 4 bases; bases with no gene match: 7. This CDR3 comprises 15 residues. Germline V CDR1 and CDR2: SGHTA, FQGNSA. The CDR3 sequence is CASSSPATGNYGYTF. The CDR3 bases are TGTGCCAGCAGCTCCCCGGCGACAGGGAACTATGGCTACACCTTC. Variable domain in full (rest from reference TRBV7-2 and TRBJ1-2): GAGVSQSPSNKVTEKGKDVELRCDPISGHTALYWYRQSLGQGLEFLIYFQGNSAPDKSGLPSDRFSAERTGGSVSTLTIQRTQQEDSAVYLCASSSPATGNYGYTFGSGTRLTVV.

The chain uses TRBV5-1 and TRBJ1-1; weak D call: TRBD1 (6 bases). V lost 3 bases and J 1 base, leaving 16 bases between the germline ends. Germline CDR1 and CDR2: SGHRS and YFSETQ. This CDR3 has 16 residues. The CDR3 bases are TGCGCCAGCAGCTCTCCCAGGGGCATGGGGAACACTGAAGCTTTCTTT. Translated: CASSSPRGMGNTEAFF.

This clone came up a few times. This chain uses TRBV2 with TRBJ1-2; D is perhaps TRBD1 (6 bases). The CDR3 is 14 residues long. Trimming took off 4 bases at V and 4 bases at J, with 13 bases between the two ends. From germline, CDR1 is SNHLY and CDR2 FYNNEI. The CDR3 sequence: CASSVVRRGYGYTF. The CDR3 DNA reads as TGTGCCAGCAGTGTAGTCCGCAGGGGCTATGGCTACACCTTC.

The rearrangement joins TRBV5-1 to TRBJ2-5; D unresolved. The V and J ends lost 4 bases and 0 bases respectively, with 19 bases between them. The CDR3 is 17 amino acids. CDR1 and CDR2 (germline): SGHRS, YFSETQ. CDR3 nucleotide sequence: TGCGCCAGCAGCGTGGGCGGTGGCTGGCTAGACCAAGAGACCCAGTACTTC. Its translation is CASSVGGGWLDQETQYF.

This chain joins TRBV18 and TRBJ2-5; perhaps TRBD1 as D (5 bases). Germline values: CDR1 KGHSH, CDR2 LQKENI. Trimming pared 0 bases from V and 2 bases from J, leaving 13 bases between. The CDR3 totals 16 residues. The CDR3 sequence is CASSPPRRQGQETQYF. In DNA form, the CDR3 reads TGTGCCAGCTCACCACCTCGTAGGCAGGGTCAAGAGACCCAGTACTTC.

The V and J genes are TRBV5-1 and TRBJ1-5; D ambiguous. The CDR3 spans 14 residues. Trimming cost V 3 bases and J 7 bases, with 14 bases left between them. The V gene's germline CDR1 is SGHRS and CDR2 YFSETQ. The CDR3: CASSYVGGDQPQHF. The CDR3 nucleotides are TGCGCCAGCAGCTACGTCGGCGGTGACCAGCCCCAGCATTTT.

V is TRBV11-2 and J is TRBJ1-1; no firm D call. V dropped 3 bases and J dropped 9 bases, with 14 bases sitting between them. The CDR3 contains 13 residues. Germline V gene lookup returns CDR1 SGHAT and CDR2 FQNNGV. CDR3 protein: CASSFTEQVKAFF. CDR3 nucleotide sequence: TGTGCCAGCAGCTTCACCGAGCAGGTCAAAGCTTTCTTT. The full variable domain, in which reference TRBV11-2 and TRBJ1-1 provide the parts outside the CDR3, is EAGVAQSPRYKIIEKRQSVAFWCNPISGHATLYWYQQILGQGPKLLIQFQNNGVVDDSQLPKDRFSAERLKGVDSTLKIQPAKLEDSAVYLCASSFTEQVKAFFGQGTRLTVV.

This clone was detected only a few times. In DNA form, the CDR3 reads TGTGCCAGCTCACCACCGAATGAGTACGGGACTCTAGGGGAGCTGTTTTTT. This translates into CASSPPNEYGTLGELFF. The chain recombines TRBV18 with TRBJ2-2; a possible D gene is TRBD2 (6 bases). Per germline, CDR1 KGHSH and CDR2 LQKENI. CDR3 length equals 17 residues. Trimming took off 0 bases at V and 8 bases at J, with 19 bases between the two ends.

This clone was detected only once. V usage is TRBV28 and J usage is TRBJ2-1; 7 bases match TRBD2. CDR3 size: 21 residues. Looked up from germline, CDR1 is MDHEN and CDR2 is SYDVKM. Unmatched junction bases numbered 27, after V lost 3 bases and J lost 7 bases. The CDR3 loop is CASSFGDPILKGLGGVNEQFF. The DNA for the CDR3 is TGTGCCAGCAGTTTTGGAGACCCGATCCTAAAAGGACTAGGTGGGGTAAATGAGCAGTTCTTC.

The CDR3 protein is CASSYLATSGSGELFF. CDR3 nucleotides: TGTGCCAGCAGTTACTTGGCAACTAGCGGGAGTGGGGAGCTGTTTTTT. The chain carries TRBV6-5 and TRBJ2-2; TRBD2 matches at 11 bases. V shed 1 base and J 8 bases; nucleotides not matched to a gene: 6. Germline-derived CDR1 and CDR2 are MNHEY and SVGAGI. The CDR3 consists of 16 residues.